What follows describes a single TCR beta chain. Source study methods: Reference gene primer amplification yielded estimated nucleated cell counts. Generated by immunoSEQ multiplex PCR, the TCRdb table keeps only in-frame clones and is missing some. V, J and clone size reflect that table, while D and trimming were determined from the DNA. The sample lists some 270,000 clones, approximately 91% occurring once. These data originate in a study of blood T cell repertoires in COVID-19. Study in general: Italy, Spain and the United States were the sources of the convalescent and acute COVID-19 samples. Nucleic acid was either cDNA or gDNA, and it came from T cells, B-cell-depleted T cells, or PBMCs.

The CDR3 is 14 residues long. V trimming: 0 bases; J trimming: 6 bases; junction bases outside the gene matches: 6. Germline values: CDR1 SGHRS, CDR2 YFSETQ. This clonotype was sampled from a man aged 50-59 years with acute or convalescent COVID-19. The sample taken for sequencing was peripheral blood. V and J are TRBV5-1 and TRBJ2-7; 7 nucleotides agree with TRBD1. CDR3 DNA: TGCGCCAGCAGCTTGGGGTCAGGGGGACGCGAGCAGTACTTC. Protein product: CASSLGSGGREQYF. The complete variable domain, with remaining parts taken from reference TRBV5-1 and TRBJ2-7, reads KAGVTQTPRYLIKTRGQQVTLSCSPISGHRSVSWYQQTPGQGLQFLFEYFSETQRNKGNFPGRFSGRQFSNSRSEMNVSTLELGDSALYLCASSLGSGGREQYFGPGTRLTVT.